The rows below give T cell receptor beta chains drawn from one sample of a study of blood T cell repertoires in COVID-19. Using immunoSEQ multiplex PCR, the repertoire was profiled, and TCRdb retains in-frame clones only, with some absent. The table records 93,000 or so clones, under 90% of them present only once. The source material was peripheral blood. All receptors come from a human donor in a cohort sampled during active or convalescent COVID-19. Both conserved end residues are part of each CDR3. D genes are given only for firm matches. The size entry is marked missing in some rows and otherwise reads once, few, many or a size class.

CASSGTGDNSPLHF | TGTGCCAGCTCCGGGACAGGGGACAATTCACCCCTCCACTTT | TRBV18 | once | TRBJ1-6 | TRBD1
CASSIREGYGYTF | TGTGCCAGTAGTATAAGGGAGGGCTATGGCTACACCTTC | TRBV19 | - | TRBJ1-2 | -
CASSQAVFGNQPQHF | TGCGCCAGCAGCCAAGCAGTTTTCGGCAATCAGCCCCAGCATTTT | TRBV4-3 | few | TRBJ1-5 | -
CASSLVSGRPYEQYF | TGTGCCAGCAGCTTAGTATCAGGGCGGCCCTACGAGCAGTACTTC | TRBV7-9 | - | TRBJ2-7 | -
CASSRPRTGVGNTEAFF | TGTGCCAGCAGCCGTCCCAGGACAGGGGTTGGTAACACTGAAGCTTTCTTT | TRBV7-2 | - | TRBJ1-1 | TRBD1
CASETGGAGELFF | TGCGCCAGCGAAACAGGGGGTGCCGGGGAGCTGTTTTTT | TRBV5-1 | - | TRBJ2-2 | TRBD1
CASSDRVNEQYF | TGTGCCAGCAGTGACAGGGTCAACGAGCAGTACTTC | TRBV6-1 | once | TRBJ2-7 | -
CASSLFAETGSMNTEAFF | TGTGCCAGCTCACTATTCGCCGAAACAGGGTCCATGAACACTGAAGCTTTCTTT | TRBV18 | - | TRBJ1-1 | -
CASSLRTGDGGTQYF | TGTGCCAGCAGCTTGAGGACAGGGGATGGAGGTACGCAGTATTTT | TRBV5-4 | - | TRBJ2-3 | TRBD1
CASTGQGAMTEAFF | TGTGCCAGCACAGGACAGGGGGCGATGACTGAAGCTTTCTTT | TRBV2 | - | TRBJ1-1 | TRBD1
CASSVGQPDQPQHF | TGCGCCAGCAGCGTGGGACAGCCAGATCAGCCCCAGCATTTT | TRBV5-1 | - | TRBJ1-5 | TRBD1
CASSPDSLNQPQHF | TGTGCCAGCAGTCCCGACAGTCTCAATCAGCCCCAGCATTTT | TRBV6-5 | - | TRBJ1-5 | -
CASSPSSRRGARETQYF | TGTGCCAGCAGCCCCTCCTCCAGGCGGGGCGCACGGGAGACCCAGTACTTC | TRBV7-3 | - | TRBJ2-5 | -
CASSFNLGYGYTF | TGTGCCAGCAGTTTTAACCTAGGCTATGGCTACACCTTC | TRBV27 | many | TRBJ1-2 | -
CASSREKNTEAFF | TGTGCCAGCTCACGGGAGAAGAACACTGAAGCTTTCTTT | TRBV18 | - | TRBJ1-1 | -
CASSAYRGQAFF | TGTGCCAGCAGTGCCTACAGGGGGCAGGCTTTCTTT | TRBV12-3/TRBV12-4 | - | TRBJ1-1 | TRBD1
CASSRDRVFHEQFF | TGCGCCAGCAGCCGGGACAGGGTTTTTCATGAGCAGTTCTTC | TRBV4-1 | - | TRBJ2-1 | TRBD1
CASSANTQYTEAFF | TGCGCCAGCAGCGCAAACACGCAATACACTGAAGCTTTCTTT | TRBV5-1 | - | TRBJ1-1 | -
CASSSGQKYGYTF | TGTGCCAGCAGCTCCGGACAGAAATATGGCTACACCTTC | TRBV11-3 | - | TRBJ1-2 | -
CAWGQVSYEQYF | TGTGCCTGGGGACAGGTTTCCTACGAGCAGTACTTC | TRBV30 | - | TRBJ2-7 | TRBD1
CASSYQQGSNQPQHF | TGTGCCAGCAGTTACCAACAGGGAAGCAATCAGCCCCAGCATTTT | TRBV6-6 | - | TRBJ1-5 | -
CASSPSLGHQAGGNTIYF | TGTGCCAGCAGTCCCTCTCTTGGACACCAGGCGGGAGGAAACACCATATATTTT | TRBV6-6 | - | TRBJ1-3 | -
CASGGGTEQYF | TGTGCCAGCGGGGGGGGGACCGAGCAGTACTTC | TRBV14 | - | TRBJ2-7 | TRBD2